This TCR beta chain emerged from a study of blood T cells in healthy people across ages. The CDR3 totals 14 residues. V lost 1 base and J 8 bases, leaving 11 bases between the germline ends. Per germline, CDR1 MGHRA and CDR2 YSYEKL. PCR was performed a second time for 7 to 11 cycles using a sample-barcoded 5' primer and a J-beta primer mix. TCRdb re-called the 5' RACE reads with MiXCR, one entry per CDR3 protein. The data show 1.5 million to 2 million distinct CDR3 sequences, 28% seen once. J is TRBJ2-2 and V is TRBV4-1; D not resolved. Source material: blood. The clonotype was recovered from a woman in her 30s in good health. CDR3 sequence: CASSQVRILGELFF. The DNA for the CDR3 is TGCGCCAGCAGCCAAGTGAGGATTCTGGGGGAGCTGTTTTTT.